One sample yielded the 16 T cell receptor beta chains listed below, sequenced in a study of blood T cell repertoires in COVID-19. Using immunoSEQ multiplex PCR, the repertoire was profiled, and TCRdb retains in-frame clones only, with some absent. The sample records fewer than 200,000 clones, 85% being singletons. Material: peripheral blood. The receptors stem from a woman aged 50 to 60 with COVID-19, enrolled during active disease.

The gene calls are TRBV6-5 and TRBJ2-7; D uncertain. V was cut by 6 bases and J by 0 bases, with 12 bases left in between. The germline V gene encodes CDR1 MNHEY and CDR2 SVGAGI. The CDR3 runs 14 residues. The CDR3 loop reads CASRRQALSYEQYF. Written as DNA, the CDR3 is TGTGCCAGCAGGCGCCAGGCTCTCTCCTACGAGCAGTACTTC.

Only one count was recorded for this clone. DNA of the CDR3: TGTGCCAGCAAGACCGGGACAGGGGGCGCCGGGGCCAACGTCCTGACTTTC. Translation: CASKTGTGGAGANVLTF. The genes are TRBV2 and TRBJ2-6; 12 positions match TRBD1. Germline V gene sequence: CDR1 SNHLY, CDR2 FYNNEI. V was pared by 7 bases and J by 4 bases, with 8 bases of the junction left unmatched. CDR3 length equals 17 residues.

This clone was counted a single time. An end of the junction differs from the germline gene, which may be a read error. CDR3 DNA sequence: TGTGCCAGCACCTTACCCCCCAGGGGGCAACCCCTCCACTTT. Its protein is CASTLPPRGQPLHF. This chain links TRBV7-2 with TRBJ1-6, with TRBD1 matching over 8 bases. Germline V gene lookup returns CDR1 SGHTA and CDR2 FQGNSA. CDR3 length: 14 residues.

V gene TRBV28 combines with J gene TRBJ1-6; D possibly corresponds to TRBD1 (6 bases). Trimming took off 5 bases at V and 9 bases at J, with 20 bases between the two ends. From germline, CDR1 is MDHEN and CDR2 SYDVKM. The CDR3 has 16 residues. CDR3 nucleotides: TGTGCCAGCAGTCTCCCCGGGGGGGGCGTAGGTTCACCCCTCCACTTT. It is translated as CASSLPGGGVGSPLHF.

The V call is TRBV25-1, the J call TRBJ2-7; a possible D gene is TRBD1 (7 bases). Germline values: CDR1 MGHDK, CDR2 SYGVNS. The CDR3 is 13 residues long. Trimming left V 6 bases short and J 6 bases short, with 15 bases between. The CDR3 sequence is CASRKPQGGEQYF. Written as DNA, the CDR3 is TGTGCCAGCAGGAAACCGCAGGGGGGCGAGCAGTACTTC.

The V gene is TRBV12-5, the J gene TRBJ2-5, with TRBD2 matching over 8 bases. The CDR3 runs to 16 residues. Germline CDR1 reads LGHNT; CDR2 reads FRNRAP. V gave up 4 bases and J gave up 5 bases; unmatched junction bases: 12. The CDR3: CASGYNGGAVGETQYF. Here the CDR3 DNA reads TGTGCTAGTGGTTACAACGGGGGGGCTGTGGGTGAGACCCAGTACTTC.

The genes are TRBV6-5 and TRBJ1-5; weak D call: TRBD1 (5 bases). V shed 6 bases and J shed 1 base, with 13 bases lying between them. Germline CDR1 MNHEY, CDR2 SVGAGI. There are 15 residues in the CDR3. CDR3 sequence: CASRTGTVSNQPQHF. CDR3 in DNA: TGTGCCAGCAGAACCGGGACTGTAAGCAATCAGCCCCAGCATTTT.

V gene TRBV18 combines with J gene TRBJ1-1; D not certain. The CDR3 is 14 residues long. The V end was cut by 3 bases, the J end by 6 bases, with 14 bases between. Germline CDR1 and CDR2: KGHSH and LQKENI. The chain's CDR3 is CASSPGRAGSEAFF. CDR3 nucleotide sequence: TGTGCCAGCTCACCGGGGAGGGCGGGATCTGAAGCTTTCTTT. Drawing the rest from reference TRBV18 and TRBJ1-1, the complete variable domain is NAGVMQNPRHLVRRRGQEARLRCSPMKGHSHVYWYRQLPEEGLKFMVYLQKENIIDESGMPKERFSAEFPKEGPSILRIQQVVRGDSAAYFCASSPGRAGSEAFFGQGTRLTVV.

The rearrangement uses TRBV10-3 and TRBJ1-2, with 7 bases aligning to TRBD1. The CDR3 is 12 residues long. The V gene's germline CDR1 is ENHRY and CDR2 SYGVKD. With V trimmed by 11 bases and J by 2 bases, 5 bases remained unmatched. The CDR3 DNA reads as TGTGCCTCCAGGGGACAGAACTATGGCTACACCTTC. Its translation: CASRGQNYGYTF.

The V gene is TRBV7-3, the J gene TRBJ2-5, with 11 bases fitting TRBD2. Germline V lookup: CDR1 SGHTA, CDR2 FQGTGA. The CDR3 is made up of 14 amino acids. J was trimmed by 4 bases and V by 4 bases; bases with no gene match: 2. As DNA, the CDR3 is TGTGCCAGCAGCTCCGGGACTAGCGGAGAGACCCAGTACTTC. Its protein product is CASSSGTSGETQYF.

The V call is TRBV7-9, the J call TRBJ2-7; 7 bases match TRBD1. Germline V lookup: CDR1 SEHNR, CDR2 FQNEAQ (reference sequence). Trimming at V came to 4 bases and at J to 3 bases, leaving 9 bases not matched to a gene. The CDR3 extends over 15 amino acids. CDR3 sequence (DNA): TGTGCCAGCAGCTATGGGACAGAGATTTTCTACGAGCAGTACTTC. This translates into CASSYGTEIFYEQYF.

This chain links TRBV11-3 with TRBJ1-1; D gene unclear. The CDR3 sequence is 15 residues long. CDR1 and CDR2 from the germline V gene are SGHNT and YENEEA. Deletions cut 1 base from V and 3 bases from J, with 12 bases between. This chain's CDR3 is CASSLVGGGDTEAFF. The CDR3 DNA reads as TGTGCCAGCAGCTTAGTGGGTGGCGGGGACACTGAAGCTTTCTTT.

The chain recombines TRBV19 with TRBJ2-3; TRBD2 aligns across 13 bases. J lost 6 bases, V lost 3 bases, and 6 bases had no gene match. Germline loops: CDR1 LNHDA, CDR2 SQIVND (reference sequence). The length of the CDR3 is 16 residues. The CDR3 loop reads CASSIRLAGGGDTQYF. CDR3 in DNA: TGTGCCAGTAGTATCCGACTAGCGGGGGGCGGGGATACGCAGTATTTT.

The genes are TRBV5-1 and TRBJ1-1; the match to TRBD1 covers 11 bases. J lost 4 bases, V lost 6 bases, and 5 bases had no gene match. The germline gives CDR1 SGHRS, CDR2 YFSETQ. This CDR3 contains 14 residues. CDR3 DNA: TGCGCCAGCACCGGGACAGGGGGGCGCACTGAAGCTTTCTTT. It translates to CASTGTGGRTEAFF.

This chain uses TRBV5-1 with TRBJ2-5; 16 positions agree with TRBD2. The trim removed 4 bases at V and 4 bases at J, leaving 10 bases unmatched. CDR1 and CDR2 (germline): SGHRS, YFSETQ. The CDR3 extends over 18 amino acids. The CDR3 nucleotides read TGCGCCAGCAGCCTGGGACTAGCGGGGGGGACCCCCCGAGAGACCCAGTACTTC. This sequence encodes CASSLGLAGGTPRETQYF.

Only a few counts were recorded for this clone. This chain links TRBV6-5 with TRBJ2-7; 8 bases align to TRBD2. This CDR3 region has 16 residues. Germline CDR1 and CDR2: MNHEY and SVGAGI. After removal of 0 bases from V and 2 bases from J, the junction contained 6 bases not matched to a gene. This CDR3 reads CASSYSRGAETYEQYF. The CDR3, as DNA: TGTGCCAGCAGTTACTCGCGGGGGGCGGAGACCTACGAGCAGTACTTC.